This T cell receptor beta chain was profiled in a study of T cell repertoires in cytomegalovirus infection. Notes on the study in general: Cumulative public TCR beta family frequency identified carriers of CMV plus the relevant HLA.

V lost 1 base, J lost 14 bases, and 13 bases stayed unmatched. This CDR3 has 15 residues. The germline gives CDR1 SGHVS, CDR2 FQNEAQ. TCRdb used MiXCR to reprocess the reads, holding one entry per CDR3 protein. The sample consists of approximately 990,000 distinct CDR3 sequences, approximately 30% of them appearing once. Details on this clonotype: Its antigen is undetermined.

The chain carries TRBV7-8 and TRBJ1-5; the match to TRBD1 covers 8 bases. The sequence was collected from a human donor in good health (CMV status not recorded). Some clones in this sample may be carry-over from other donors' samples. The input for sequencing was cultured CD8+ T cells from PBMCs, taken from culture after CMV antigen stimulation. This CDR3 is CASSLVGQGGPSKHF. DNA for the CDR3: TGTGCCAGCAGCTTAGTTGGACAGGGTGGACCCTCCAAGCATTTT.